This TCR beta chain was identified in a study of T cell responses to AZD1222 COVID-19 vaccine. Trimming shortened V by 8 bases and J by 2 bases, and 10 bases separated the two germline ends. The germline V gene encodes CDR1 LNHDA and CDR2 SQIVND (reference sequence). The CDR3 has 13 residues. Some clones are missing from TCRdb's copy, which holds only in-frame ones; the method was immunoSEQ multiplex PCR. This table has roughly 100,000 clones, about 90% appearing once. The sequence derives from an adult who received the AZD1222 COVID-19 vaccine. The rearrangement uses TRBV19 and TRBJ2-1; D may be TRBD2 (7 bases). The sequencing here drew on peripheral blood, taken 28 days after the second AZD1222 dose. DNA of the CDR3: TGTGCCAGTGGCGGGGGCCCCTACAATGAGCAGTTCTTC. It is translated as CASGGGPYNEQFF. The full variable domain, with the rest looked up from reference TRBV19 and TRBJ2-1, is DGGITQSPKYLFRKEGQNVTLSCEQNLNHDAMYWYRQDPGQGLRLIYYSQIVNDFQKGDIAEGYSVSREKKESFPLTVTSAQKNPTAFYLCASGGGPYNEQFFGPGTRLTVL.